Below are 20 T cell receptor beta chains sequenced from a single sample in a study of T cells in Graves' hyperthyroidism and ophthalmopathy. Amplification targeted TCR beta CDR3 regions from RNA transcripts. During a first-round RT-PCR of the TCR CDR3, the HTBI primer set was used. A single record per CDR3 protein comes from TCRdb applying MiXCR to the multiplex PCR reads. Here the sample spans hundreds of thousands of distinct CDR3 sequences, under 15% being singletons. The sequencing sample was made of blood. The source of these receptors is a woman in her late teens or twenties with Graves' hyperthyroidism.

This sequence joins TRBV13 and TRBJ1-1; a weak D match, TRBD1 (6 bases). V was clipped by 7 bases and J by 6 bases, with 9 bases between them. Germline CDR1 and CDR2: PRHDT and FYEKMQ (reference sequence). CDR3 length: 11 amino acids. The CDR3: CASTGDAEAFF. In DNA form, the CDR3 reads TGTGCCAGCACAGGGGACGCTGAAGCTTTCTTT.

In this sample, this clonotype turned up many times. The J gene is TRBJ1-1, the V gene TRBV13; D unclear. The ends were cut back, 6 bases at V and 5 bases at J, with 13 bases in the middle. This CDR3 comprises 13 residues. The germline CDR1 and CDR2 sequences are PRHDT and FYEKMQ (reference sequence). This CDR3 reads CASSILEWTEAFF. The CDR3 coding sequence is TGTGCCAGCAGTATCTTGGAATGGACTGAAGCTTTCTTT.

This clonotype was picked up many times. This sequence joins TRBV11-2 and TRBJ2-7, with D perhaps matching TRBD1 (5 bases). The CDR3 length is 14 residues. Deletions cut 7 bases from V and 6 bases from J, with 19 bases between. Germline V gives CDR1 SGHAT, CDR2 FQNNGV. As DNA, the CDR3 is TGTGCCAGCACCGATACAGGTGGGGCTTTCGAGCAGTACTTC. It yields the protein CASTDTGGAFEQYF.

This clonotype occurred many times. The chain couples TRBV2 to TRBJ2-5; no clear D gene. CDR3 length equals 11 residues. The germline V gene encodes CDR1 SNHLY and CDR2 FYNNEI. The germline V and J ends were trimmed by 4 bases and 1 base, with 1 base remaining between them. The CDR3 region is CASSVQETQYF. DNA of the CDR3: TGTGCCAGCAGTGTCCAAGAGACCCAGTACTTC.

This clonotype was counted at least ten times. V usage is TRBV5-5 and J usage is TRBJ2-7; TRBD1 matches at 7 bases. The germline V gene encodes CDR1 SGHKS and CDR2 YYEKEE (reference sequence). V lost 5 bases and J lost 3; bases outside the gene matches: 17. The CDR3 length is 17 residues. DNA of the CDR3: TGTGCCAGCAGAGACAGGGATGGAGGTATTGGAGACTACGAGCAGTACTTC. It encodes CASRDRDGGIGDYEQYF.

This clonotype was detected many times. The genes are TRBV10-3 and TRBJ1-2; 8 positions agree with TRBD1. The germline V gene has CDR1 ENHRY and CDR2 SYGVKD. After removal of 2 bases from V and 3 bases from J, the junction contained 2 bases not matched to a gene. The CDR3 spans 14 residues. In DNA, the CDR3 is TGTGCCATCAGTGAGAACAGGGGGGACTATGGCTACACCTTC. Its translation: CAISENRGDYGYTF.

This clonotype was recorded at least ten times. The V call is TRBV5-1, the J call TRBJ1-1, with D possibly being TRBD1 (6 bases). The V end was cut by 0 bases, the J end by 4 bases, with 10 bases between. Germline CDR1 reads SGHRS; CDR2 reads YFSETQ. CDR3 length: 14 amino acids. DNA of the CDR3: TGCGCCAGCAGCTTGGACAGGGCAGGCACTGAAGCTTTCTTT. As protein: CASSLDRAGTEAFF.

This clonotype was found many times. This rearrangement joins TRBV4-1 to TRBJ2-7; tentative D call: TRBD1 (6 bases). Trimming stripped 1 base from V and 0 bases from J, with 16 bases between. CDR1 is MGHRA, CDR2 YSYEKL, per germline. The CDR3 loop spans 17 amino acids. CDR3: CASSQGFARGTSYEQYF. CDR3 DNA: TGCGCCAGCAGCCAAGGATTCGCCAGGGGTACCTCCTACGAGCAGTACTTC.

Many counts were recorded for this clonotype. This sequence joins TRBV20-1 and TRBJ2-1; a weak D match, TRBD1 (6 bases). The CDR3 length is 14 residues. Germline loops: CDR1 DFQATT, CDR2 SNEGSKA (reference sequence). Trimming took off 5 bases at V and 2 bases at J, with 13 bases between the two ends. The CDR3 here is CSAGRGATYNEQFF. CDR3 DNA sequence: TGCAGTGCTGGCAGGGGAGCAACCTACAATGAGCAGTTCTTC.

This clonotype was detected many times. The rearrangement uses TRBV12-3 or TRBV12-4 and TRBJ2-7; no reliable D call. Trimming took off 2 bases at V and 3 bases at J, with 5 bases between the two ends. The CDR3 runs to 12 residues. The CDR3 DNA reads TGTGCCAGCAGTTTAATCGGCTACGAGCAGTACTTC. It is translated as CASSLIGYEQYF.

This clonotype has a handful of counts. V and J are TRBV14 and TRBJ1-3, with D hard to call. Trimming left V 3 bases short and J 1 base short, with 4 bases between. Germline CDR1 is SGHDN and CDR2 is FVKESK. The CDR3 spans 13 residues. For the CDR3, the DNA is TGTGCCAGCAGCCACCTGTCTGGAAACACCATATATTTT. Its protein is CASSHLSGNTIYF.

This clonotype occurred many times. The rearrangement uses TRBV6-1 and TRBJ2-7, with 7 bases aligning to TRBD2. CDR1 is MNHNS and CDR2 is SASEGT in the germline V gene. This CDR3 is built from 18 residues. Unmatched junction bases numbered 18, after V lost 5 bases and J lost 2 bases. Here the CDR3 reads CASSYTTAFGGKTYEQYF. The CDR3 region has the DNA TGTGCCAGCAGTTACACAACAGCTTTCGGGGGGAAGACCTACGAGCAGTACTTC.

This clonotype was picked up one time. One end of the junction is discordant with germline, which a read error may explain. The chain recombines TRBV5-1 with TRBJ1-2; tentatively, D is TRBD1 (5 bases). This CDR3 is 16 amino acids long. CDR1 and CDR2 (germline): SGHRS, YFSETQ. The CDR3 loop reads CASSPYGGGRGYGYTF. The CDR3 DNA reads TGTGCCAGCAGCCCCTATGGGGGGGGACGGGGCTATGGCTACACCTTC.

This clonotype appeared a few times. The chain joins TRBV20-1 to TRBJ1-2, with 7 nucleotides matching TRBD1. This CDR3 comprises 14 residues. The J segment lost 0 bases and the V segment lost 3 bases, leaving 4 bases of the junction unmatched. CDR1 and CDR2 from the germline V gene are DFQATT and SNEGSKA (reference sequence). This CDR3 reads CSARKGTANYGYTF. For the CDR3, the DNA is TGCAGTGCTAGGAAAGGGACAGCTAACTATGGCTACACCTTC.

The CDR3 region is CASSSGGTGEQYF. DNA for the CDR3: TGTGCCAGCAGTTCTGGGGGGACTGGCGAGCAGTACTTC. The chain recombines TRBV27 with TRBJ2-7; a weak D match, TRBD2 (6 bases). Per germline, CDR1 MNHEY and CDR2 SMNVEV (reference sequence). V dropped 4 bases and J dropped 6 bases, with 13 bases sitting between them. This CDR3 is built from 13 residues.

Ten or more counts support this clonotype. This chain connects TRBV28 to TRBJ2-1; 9 bases are shared with TRBD2. The CDR3 sequence is 14 residues long. V was pared by 4 bases and J by 7 bases, with 5 bases of the junction left unmatched. Germline lookup yields CDR1 MDHEN and CDR2 SYDVKM. CDR3 loop: CASSSGTSRNEQFF. The CDR3 DNA reads TGTGCCAGCAGTTCCGGGACTAGCAGGAATGAGCAGTTCTTC.

This clonotype was observed many times. As DNA, the CDR3 is TGCAGTGCTTCTTCTTTACTGAACTCCTACAATGAGCAGTTCTTC. Protein product: CSASSLLNSYNEQFF. The chain carries TRBV20-1 and TRBJ2-1, with D unclear. V gave up 5 bases and J gave up 0 bases, with 14 bases separating them. CDR1 DFQATT and CDR2 SNEGSKA come from the germline V gene (reference sequence). The CDR3 covers 15 residues.

This clonotype was detected many times. The chain carries TRBV12-5 and TRBJ2-3; 13 nucleotides align to TRBD2. Germline CDR1 and CDR2: LGHNT and FRNRAP. V dropped 6 bases and J dropped 6; count of bases not matched to a gene: 9. The CDR3 runs 16 residues. The CDR3 nucleotides are TGTGCTAGTGGCCTCGGACTAGCGGGAGATGCTGATACGCAGTATTTT. It codes for CASGLGLAGDADTQYF.

This clonotype was seen a few times. The rearrangement links TRBV24-1 to TRBJ2-3, with 9 positions matching TRBD2. This CDR3 is built from 17 residues. J gave up 2 bases and V 4 bases, and 9 bases lay outside the gene matches. The germline gives CDR1 KGHDR, CDR2 SFDVKD. Here the CDR3 reads CATSEIISGGSTDTQYF. CDR3 sequence (DNA): TGTGCCACCAGTGAAATAATTAGCGGGGGATCCACAGATACGCAGTATTTT.

A single count supports this clonotype. The chain is built from TRBV20-1 and TRBJ1-5; 7 bases agree with TRBD1. V lost 5 bases, J lost 6 bases, and 1 base stayed unmatched. Germline CDR1 and CDR2: DFQATT and SNEGSKA (reference sequence). The CDR3 spans 11 residues. The CDR3 loop is CSAGDSQPQHF. The DNA of the CDR3 is TGCAGTGCTGGGGACAGTCAGCCCCAGCATTTT.